Each of the 5 T cell receptor beta chains below was sequenced from the same sample in a study of blood T cell repertoires in COVID-19. Some clones are missing from TCRdb's copy, which holds only in-frame ones; the method was immunoSEQ multiplex PCR. Of about 280,000 clones listed, less than 85% are singletons. Sequencing was done on a sample of PBMCs or T cells enriched from blood (not recorded which). The receptors stem from a woman aged 45 to 65 who had recovered from COVID-19.

The chain couples TRBV23-1 to TRBJ1-4; TRBD1 aligns across 9 bases. TRBV23-1 has ORF status, its function being uncertain. V lost 7 bases, J lost 14 bases, and 8 bases stayed unmatched. This CDR3 comprises 12 residues. The CDR3 here is CASTGQGMTLFF. Written as DNA, the CDR3 is TGCGCCAGCACCGGACAGGGGATGACCCTGTTTTTT.

V gene TRBV3-1 (or the pseudogene TRBV3-2) combines with J gene TRBJ2-5; D is possibly TRBD2 (5 bases). In germline, CDR1 is LGHDT, CDR2 YNNKEL (reference sequence). V lost 5 bases and J lost 5, with 18 bases in between. The CDR3 is made up of 15 amino acids. The CDR3 DNA reads as TGTGCCAGCAGCGGGCCGAGCGGTCCCAGGGAGACCCAGTACTTC. It translates to CASSGPSGPRETQYF.

This CDR3 is CASSLGEQGKGYTF. The CDR3 region has the DNA TGTGCCAGCAGCTTAGGCGAACAGGGTAAAGGCTACACCTTC. The V gene is TRBV7-9, the J gene TRBJ1-2; D possibly corresponds to TRBD1 (6 bases). The CDR3 has 14 residues. V was clipped by 1 base and J by 8 bases, with 14 bases between them. Per germline, CDR1 SEHNR and CDR2 FQNEAQ (reference sequence).

This sequence joins TRBV4-1 and TRBJ1-2; D is ambiguous. The CDR3 spans 15 residues. Trimming stripped 2 bases from V and 0 bases from J, with 10 bases between. The germline gives CDR1 MGHRA, CDR2 YSYEKL. The CDR3 region is CASSQQGTANYGYTF. CDR3 sequence (DNA): TGCGCCAGCAGCCAACAAGGAACAGCTAACTATGGCTACACCTTC.

The J gene is TRBJ2-7, the V gene TRBV4-1; 7 bases are shared with TRBD2. Trimming removed 2 bases from V and 3 bases from J; junction bases left unmatched: 10. The CDR3 covers 16 residues. Germline CDR1 MGHRA, CDR2 YSYEKL. CDR3: CASSQHRGDRYYEQYF. DNA of the CDR3: TGCGCCAGCAGCCAACATCGGGGGGACCGCTACTACGAGCAGTACTTC.